The clone carrying this TCR beta chain was recorded many times. The target antigen is unknown. Germline assignment: CDR1 SGHRS and CDR2 YFSETQ. The CDR3 runs to 15 residues. V was trimmed by 3 bases and J by 2 bases, leaving 11 bases between them. TCRdb ran MiXCR on the 5' RACE reads and lists one entry per CDR3 protein. The repertoire consists of some 150,000 distinct CDR3 sequences, with approximately 10% occurring once and the leading ten covering 4.1%. This sample is drawn from a study of CD8 T cells in ankylosing spondylitis. Points from the study as a whole: Apparently characteristic of ankylosing spondylitis blood was a TCR beta motif (about eight highly homologous variants). Matched ankylosing spondylitis synovial fluid reportedly showed significant enrichment of disease-linked clones.

Source material: blood, either unsorted or a sorted T cell fraction (not recorded which). This chain uses TRBV5-1 with TRBJ2-2; maybe TRBD2 (6 bases). This receptor was identified in a female donor with ankylosing spondylitis or in good health (not recorded which). CDR3 sequence (DNA): TGCGCCAGCAGCTGGACTACGATCAACACCGGGGAGCTGTTTTTT. Translated, it gives CASSWTTINTGELFF. Drawing the rest from reference TRBV5-1 and TRBJ2-2, the complete variable domain is KAGVTQTPRYLIKTRGQQVTLSCSPISGHRSVSWYQQTPGQGLQFLFEYFSETQRNKGNFPGRFSGRQFSNSRSEMNVSTLELGDSALYLCASSWTTINTGELFFGEGSRLTVL.